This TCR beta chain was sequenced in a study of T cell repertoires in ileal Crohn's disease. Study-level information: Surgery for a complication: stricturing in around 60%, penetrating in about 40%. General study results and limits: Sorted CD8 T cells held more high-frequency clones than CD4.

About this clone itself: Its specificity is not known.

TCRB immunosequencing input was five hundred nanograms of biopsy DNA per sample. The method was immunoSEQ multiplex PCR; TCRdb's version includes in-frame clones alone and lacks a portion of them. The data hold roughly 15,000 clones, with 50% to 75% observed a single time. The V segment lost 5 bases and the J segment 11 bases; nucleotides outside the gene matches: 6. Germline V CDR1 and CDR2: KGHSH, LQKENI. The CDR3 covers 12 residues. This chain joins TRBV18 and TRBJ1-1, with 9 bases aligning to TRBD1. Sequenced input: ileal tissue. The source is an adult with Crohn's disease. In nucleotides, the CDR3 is TGTGCCAGCTCAGAACAGGGGGCATGGGCTTTCTTT. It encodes CASSEQGAWAFF.